The 29 T cell receptor beta chains listed next were all sequenced from one sample in a study of control samples from healthy donors and cancer patients. Some clones are missing from TCRdb's copy, which holds only in-frame ones; the method was immunoSEQ multiplex PCR. The table lists some 200,000 clones, 85% to 95% of them singletons. The sample was blood. All receptors derive from a man between 50 and 59 years old in good health.

This chain uses TRBV6-4 with TRBJ2-7, with 8 bases that match TRBD2. V shed 8 bases and J 0 bases; nucleotides not matched to a gene: 9. CDR3 length equals 15 residues. The germline V gene encodes CDR1 MRHNA and CDR2 SNTAGT. The CDR3 sequence is CASVAVAGSSYEQYV. CDR3 in DNA: TGTGCCAGCGTCGCGGTAGCGGGGAGCTCCTACGAGCAGTACGTC.

The chain's CDR3 is CASSLTRHEQYV. DNA of the CDR3: TGTGCCAGCAGCCTGACTCGGCACGAGCAGTACGTC. The chain carries TRBV6-5 and TRBJ2-7, with unresolved D. The germline gives CDR1 MNHEY, CDR2 SVGAGI. The CDR3 consists of 12 residues. The germline V and J ends were trimmed by 6 bases and 5 bases, with 11 bases remaining between them.

The chain recombines TRBV19 with TRBJ1-5; TRBD1 is a possible D gene (5 bases). Trimming stripped 6 bases from V and 2 bases from J, with 11 bases between. The CDR3 sequence is 14 residues long. Looked up from germline, CDR1 is LNHDA and CDR2 is SQIVND (reference sequence). The CDR3 nucleotides read TGTGCCAGTAGGGGACCGCTAGGCAATCAGCCCCAGCATTTT. Protein sequence: CASRGPLGNQPQHF.

This chain links TRBV10-3 with TRBJ1-4; TRBD1 might be the D (5 bases). Trimming shortened V by 10 bases and J by 8 bases, and 20 bases separated the two germline ends. This CDR3 comprises 14 residues. Germline V gene lookup returns CDR1 ENHRY and CDR2 SYGVKD. The CDR3: CATGVGAGQEKLFF. The CDR3 nucleotides are TGTGCCACCGGAGTCGGTGCAGGGCAAGAAAAACTGTTTTTT.

V gene TRBV12-5 combines with J gene TRBJ2-2, with D maybe TRBD2 (5 bases). Trimming cost V 6 bases and J 6 bases, with 8 bases left between them. The CDR3 runs 12 residues. Germline lookup yields CDR1 LGHNT and CDR2 FRNRAP. The CDR3 DNA reads as TGTGCTAGTGGGCCCGGGGCCGGGGAGCTGTTTTTT. The encoded protein is CASGPGAGELFF.

The chain employs TRBV4-2 and TRBJ2-2; a weak D match, TRBD1 (7 bases). This CDR3 has 15 amino acids. The V and J ends lost 5 bases and 4 bases respectively, with 14 bases between them. Per germline, CDR1 LGHNA and CDR2 YNFKEQ. The CDR3 DNA reads as TGTGCCAGCAGCACCCGACAGGGAGGCACCGGGGAGCTGTTTTTT. Translation gives CASSTRQGGTGELFF.

This rearrangement joins TRBV29-1 to TRBJ1-3; tentative D call: TRBD1 (5 bases). With 2 bases removed from V and 0 bases from J, the gap between germline ends came to 20 bases. Germline V gene sequence: CDR1 SQVTM, CDR2 ANQGSEA. The CDR3 is 18 residues long. The CDR3 coding sequence is TGCAGCGTTGAATATCACAACCCACCCGACAGCTCTGGAAACACCATATATTTT. Translating it yields CSVEYHNPPDSSGNTIYF.

This clone has only one observation. This sequence joins TRBV18 and TRBJ1-5; D unclear. Germline CDR1 is KGHSH and CDR2 is LQKENI. The germline V and J ends were trimmed by 3 bases and 0 bases, with 12 bases remaining between them. The CDR3 covers 16 residues. CDR3 in amino acids: CASSPFDGDSNQPQHF. The CDR3 region has the DNA TGTGCCAGCTCACCGTTTGATGGGGATAGCAATCAGCCCCAGCATTTT.

V usage is TRBV5-1 and J usage is TRBJ2-3; 7 nucleotides match TRBD2. Per the germline V gene, CDR1 is SGHRS and CDR2 is YFSETQ. This CDR3 contains 15 residues. With V trimmed by 4 bases and J by 2 bases, 7 bases remained unmatched. CDR3 sequence reads: CASSTSGVATDTQYF. The CDR3 coding sequence is TGCGCCAGCAGCACCAGCGGGGTTGCCACAGATACGCAGTATTTT.

The V and J genes are TRBV5-1 and TRBJ2-5; D might be TRBD1 or TRBD2, each matching 5 bases. The CDR3 runs to 16 residues. CDR1 and CDR2 (germline): SGHRS, YFSETQ. Trimming removed 2 bases from V and 1 base from J, with 15 bases in between. DNA of the CDR3: TGCGCCAGCAGCTTTGTAGGGGCTAGCCTCCAAGAGACCCAGTACTTC. This codes for CASSFVGASLQETQYF. The full variable domain, rest sourced from reference TRBV5-1 and TRBJ2-5, is KAGVTQTPRYLIKTRGQQVTLSCSPISGHRSVSWYQQTPGQGLQFLFEYFSETQRNKGNFPGRFSGRQFSNSRSEMNVSTLELGDSALYLCASSFVGASLQETQYFGPGTRLLVL.

V is TRBV5-1 and J is TRBJ2-5, with D maybe TRBD1 (5 bases). The CDR3 runs 12 residues. V was pared by 3 bases and J by 7 bases, with 10 bases between. CDR1 and CDR2 from the germline V gene are SGHRS and YFSETQ. CDR3 residues: CASSWTQGTQYF. CDR3 nucleotide sequence: TGCGCCAGCAGCTGGACCCAGGGGACCCAGTACTTC.

CDR3 loop: CASRGDGNTGELFF. In DNA, the CDR3 is TGTGCCAGCAGGGGGGACGGTAACACCGGGGAGCTGTTTTTT. The gene calls are TRBV3-1 (or the pseudogene TRBV3-2) and TRBJ2-2, with D perhaps given as TRBD1 or TRBD2 (5 bases each). The germline gives CDR1 LGHDT, CDR2 YNNKEL (reference sequence). CDR3 length: 14 amino acids. V was cut by 6 bases and J by 2 bases, with 10 bases left in between.

A word on this clone: This CDR3 is also generated by other DNA sequences in the sample. V and J are TRBV12-3 or TRBV12-4 and TRBJ1-1; no firm D call. With 3 bases removed from V and 1 base from J, the gap between germline ends came to 6 bases. The CDR3 length is 13 residues. The CDR3 protein is CASSFTGNTEAFF. For the CDR3, the DNA is TGTGCCAGCAGTTTCACGGGGAACACTGAAGCTTTCTTT.

The chain is built from TRBV5-1 and TRBJ2-3; 7 positions agree with TRBD2. Germline CDR1 is SGHRS and CDR2 is YFSETQ. The CDR3 spans 16 residues. The J segment lost 2 bases and the V segment lost 4 bases, leaving 10 bases of the junction unmatched. The CDR3 DNA is TGCGCCAGCAGCCCTGGGGCTAGCGGTAACACAGATACGCAGTATTTT. The encoded protein is CASSPGASGNTDTQYF.

The chain links TRBV30 to TRBJ2-2, with 8 bases lining up with TRBD1. The germline CDR1 and CDR2 sequences are GTSNPN and SVGIG (reference sequence). This CDR3 is built from 11 residues. Losses at the gene ends were 8 bases for V and 4 bases for J; bases not matched to a gene: 0. The DNA for the CDR3 is TGTGCCCAGGGGGCCACCGGGGAGCTGTTTTTT. It specifies CAQGATGELFF.

This chain joins TRBV5-1 and TRBJ1-1; 8 bases map to TRBD1. CDR1 SGHRS and CDR2 YFSETQ come from the germline V gene. V shed 5 bases, J shed 0 bases, and the junction held 9 bases outside the gene matches. The CDR3 loop spans 16 amino acids. CDR3 sequence reads: CASSSDRAFMNTEAFF. The DNA for the CDR3 is TGCGCCAGCAGTTCGGACAGGGCGTTCATGAACACTGAAGCTTTCTTT.

V gene TRBV2 combines with J gene TRBJ1-2; a possible D gene is TRBD1 (6 bases). Per germline, CDR1 SNHLY and CDR2 FYNNEI. This CDR3 contains 13 residues. Trimming took off 4 bases at V and 3 bases at J, with 9 bases between the two ends. The CDR3 protein is CASSAGEDYGYTF. The CDR3 nucleotides are TGTGCCAGCAGTGCAGGGGAGGACTATGGCTACACCTTC.

CDR3: CASSGGTFYNEQFF. The DNA of the CDR3 is TGTGCCAGCAGCGGAGGGACATTCTACAATGAGCAGTTCTTC. The rearrangement uses TRBV11-2 and TRBJ2-1; D might be TRBD1 or TRBD2, each matching 6 bases. The length of the CDR3 is 14 residues. With 5 bases removed from V and 3 bases from J, the gap between germline ends came to 11 bases. CDR1 and CDR2 from the germline V gene are SGHAT and FQNNGV.

V is TRBV5-4 and J is TRBJ2-7; D call uncertain. Germline V gene lookup returns CDR1 SGHNT and CDR2 YYREEE (reference sequence). Trimming shortened V by 2 bases and J by 3 bases, and 3 bases separated the two germline ends. This CDR3 is built from 11 residues. The CDR3 DNA reads as TGTGCCAGCAGCTTCAGCTACGAGCAGTACGTC. The encoded protein is CASSFSYEQYV.

The chain employs TRBV6-2 or TRBV6-3 and TRBJ2-1; D possibly corresponds to TRBD2 (5 bases). CDR1 is MNHEY, CDR2 SVGEGT, per germline. This CDR3 spans 15 amino acids. Trimming left V 5 bases short and J 7 bases short, with 18 bases between. The CDR3 reads CASSILAPLGNEQFF. CDR3 bases: TGTGCCAGCAGTATCCTAGCCCCACTTGGGAATGAGCAGTTCTTC.

This chain uses TRBV15 with TRBJ1-1, with TRBD1 as a possible D gene (5 bases). From germline, CDR1 is LNHNV and CDR2 YYDKDF (reference sequence). CDR3 length equals 17 residues. Deletions cut 0 bases from V and 1 base from J, with 15 bases between. The CDR3 bases are TGTGCCACCAGCAGAGATCGTGGGGGTAGGAGGAACACTGAAGCTTTCTTT. The encoded protein is CATSRDRGGRRNTEAFF.

The V call is TRBV7-6, the J call TRBJ2-3, with D possibly TRBD1 on 6 matching bases. The CDR3 totals 15 residues. The germline V gene has CDR1 SGHVS and CDR2 FNYEAQ. V was shortened by 5 bases and J by 2 bases, with 14 bases between the two germline ends. In DNA, the CDR3 is TGTGCCAGCAGCATACAGGGTGTGAACACAGATACGCAGTATTTT. Translating it yields CASSIQGVNTDTQYF.

The genes are TRBV18 and TRBJ2-1; 7 bases match TRBD2. Looked up from germline, CDR1 is KGHSH and CDR2 is LQKENI. This CDR3 spans 13 amino acids. V trimming: 3 bases; J trimming: 9 bases; junction bases outside the gene matches: 5. The chain's CDR3 is CASSPGEGPEQFF. DNA of the CDR3: TGTGCCAGCTCACCTGGGGAGGGGCCTGAGCAGTTCTTC.

V usage is TRBV24-1 and J usage is TRBJ2-5; D is unclear. Trimming left V 6 bases short and J 5 bases short, with 6 bases between. The CDR3 spans 11 residues. Per the germline V gene, CDR1 is KGHDR and CDR2 is SFDVKD. The CDR3 DNA is TGTGCCACCAGTAACCGGGAGACCCAGTACTTC. Amino acid sequence: CATSNRETQYF.

This chain connects TRBV4-2 to TRBJ2-5; 8 nucleotides align to TRBD2. CDR3 size: 14 residues. The germline gives CDR1 LGHNA, CDR2 YNFKEQ. Trimming at V came to 1 base and at J to 6 bases, leaving 4 bases not matched to a gene. The CDR3 is CASSQAGGDQTQYF. The CDR3, as DNA: TGTGCCAGCAGCCAAGCGGGGGGGGATCAGACCCAGTACTTC.

The V call is TRBV6-1, the J call TRBJ1-2; D is ambiguous. V gave up 2 bases and J gave up 5 bases, with 6 bases separating them. This CDR3 contains 12 residues. CDR1 MNHNS and CDR2 SASEGT come from the germline V gene. The CDR3 loop reads CASSEKFYGYTF. CDR3 sequence (DNA): TGTGCCAGCAGTGAAAAATTTTATGGCTACACCTTC.

The chain combines TRBV10-1 with TRBJ1-1; maybe TRBD1 (5 bases). CDR1 WNHNN and CDR2 SYGVQD come from the germline V gene (reference sequence). CDR3 length: 16 amino acids. Deletions cut 3 bases from V and 0 bases from J, with 14 bases between. CDR3 bases: TGCGCCAGCAGTGAACTCAGGGAACTTATGAACACTGAAGCTTTCTTT. Its protein is CASSELRELMNTEAFF.

The chain uses TRBV3-1 (or the pseudogene TRBV3-2) and TRBJ2-2; D ambiguous. CDR1 LGHDT and CDR2 YNNKEL come from the germline V gene (reference sequence). The CDR3 extends over 12 amino acids. Deletions cut 4 bases from V and 13 bases from J, with 13 bases between. The CDR3 reads CASSLSLNGLFF. In nucleotides, the CDR3 is TGTGCCAGCAGCCTATCCCTAAACGGGCTGTTTTTT.

This chain connects TRBV7-9 to TRBJ1-1; D gene ambiguous. V lost 0 bases to trimming and J lost 4 bases, with 3 bases between them. Germline CDR1 SEHNR, CDR2 FQNEAQ (reference sequence). The CDR3 has 12 residues. The CDR3 bases are TGTGCCAGCAGCTTAGCGGCCACTGAAGCTTTCTTT. Protein: CASSLAATEAFF.